These T cell receptor beta chains were read from a single sample in a study of neurological immune-mediated disorders. Using its own MiXCR run on the 5' RACE reads, TCRdb lists one record per CDR3 protein. The repertoire holds roughly 34,000 distinct CDR3 sequences, around an eighth seen once, with roughly 2.2% in the top ten. The sequenced sample consisted of PBMCs. Receptors were obtained from a woman between 35 and 50 years old in good health. Each CDR3 is given with its conserved first and last residue. Fields, in order: J gene, D gene, clone size, V gene, CDR3 protein, CDR3 DNA. A D gene is named only where the DNA matches it firmly. The size entry is marked missing in some rows and otherwise reads once, few, many or a size class.

j_call: TRBJ1-4; d_call: NA; clone_size: NA; v_call: TRBV18; cdr3_aa: CASSESSSGTLGEKLFF; cdr3_nt: TGTGCCAGCTCAGAATCGTCGAGTGGGACACTGGGGGAAAAACTGTTTTTT
j_call: TRBJ1-1; d_call: TRBD1; clone_size: NA; v_call: TRBV20-1; cdr3_aa: CSANRGMNTEAFF; cdr3_nt: TGCAGTGCTAACAGGGGAATGAACACTGAAGCTTTCTTT
j_call: TRBJ2-3; d_call: NA; clone_size: few; v_call: TRBV20-1; cdr3_aa: CSAPRASGPPTDTQYF; cdr3_nt: TGCAGTGCCCCGAGAGCCAGCGGACCACCCACAGATACGCAGTATTTT
j_call: TRBJ2-5; d_call: NA; clone_size: many; v_call: TRBV9; cdr3_aa: CTSSTGSGYQETQYF; cdr3_nt: TGTACCAGCAGCACGGGATCCGGGTACCAAGAGACCCAGTACTTC
j_call: TRBJ1-1; d_call: NA; clone_size: many; v_call: TRBV14; cdr3_aa: CASSQDSTALNTEAFF; cdr3_nt: TGTGCCAGCAGCCAAGATTCCACGGCCCTGAACACTGAAGCTTTCTTT
j_call: TRBJ1-5; d_call: NA; clone_size: NA; v_call: TRBV12-5; cdr3_aa: CASGLKGADQPHHF; cdr3_nt: TGTGCTAGTGGTTTGAAGGGAGCTGATCAGCCCCACCATTTT
j_call: TRBJ1-1; d_call: NA; clone_size: NA; v_call: TRBV19; cdr3_aa: CASTLQGSGTPRTAAFF; cdr3_nt: TGTGCCAGTACCCTACAAGGGTCCGGGACACCACGGACCGCAGCTTTCTTT
j_call: TRBJ2-7; d_call: TRBD1; clone_size: many; v_call: TRBV7-6; cdr3_aa: CASSLEGGQGWYEQYF; cdr3_nt: TGTGCCAGCAGCTTAGAAGGGGGACAGGGTTGGTACGAGCAGTACTTC
j_call: TRBJ2-3; d_call: NA; clone_size: many; v_call: TRBV9; cdr3_aa: CASSVEGLSTDTQYF; cdr3_nt: TGTGCCAGCAGCGTAGAGGGTTTGTCGACAGATACGCAGTATTTT
j_call: TRBJ2-7; d_call: TRBD2; clone_size: many; v_call: TRBV6-6; cdr3_aa: CASSYRGRSREQYF; cdr3_nt: TGTGCCAGCAGTTACCGCGGGAGGTCGCGCGAGCAGTACTTC
j_call: TRBJ2-7; d_call: TRBD1; clone_size: NA; v_call: TRBV5-1; cdr3_aa: CASSLRGTGSLDEQYF; cdr3_nt: TGCGCCAGCAGCTTGAGGGGGACAGGGAGTTTGGACGAGCAGTACTTC
j_call: TRBJ1-1; d_call: NA; clone_size: NA; v_call: TRBV14; cdr3_aa: CASSQESPINTEAFF; cdr3_nt: TGTGCCAGTAGCCAAGAATCTCCTATAAACACTGAAGCTTTCTTT
j_call: TRBJ2-5; d_call: NA; clone_size: NA; v_call: TRBV4-3; cdr3_aa: CASSQDLTGTQYF; cdr3_nt: TGCGCCAGCAGCCAAGATCTGACGGGGACCCAGTACTTC
j_call: TRBJ1-6; d_call: NA; clone_size: NA; v_call: TRBV5-5; cdr3_aa: CASSLETEAPLHF; cdr3_nt: TGTGCCAGCAGCTTGGAAACGGAAGCACCCCTCCACTTT
j_call: TRBJ2-4; d_call: NA; clone_size: many; v_call: TRBV5-1; cdr3_aa: CASSLSGKNIQYF; cdr3_nt: TGCGCCAGCAGCTTGTCGGGCAAAAACATTCAGTACTTC
j_call: TRBJ1-6; d_call: NA; clone_size: many; v_call: TRBV20-1; cdr3_aa: CSAPGTPNSPLHF; cdr3_nt: TGCAGTGCACCCGGGACACCTAATTCACCCCTCCACTTT
j_call: TRBJ2-7; d_call: TRBD1; clone_size: few; v_call: TRBV7-2; cdr3_aa: CASSSDRIYEQYF; cdr3_nt: TGTGCCAGCAGCTCGGACAGGATCTACGAGCAGTACTTC
j_call: TRBJ2-2; d_call: TRBD1; clone_size: many; v_call: TRBV10-3; cdr3_aa: CASDRGATGELFF; cdr3_nt: TGTGCCAGCGACAGGGGAGCTACCGGGGAGCTGTTTTTT
j_call: TRBJ2-3; d_call: NA; clone_size: many; v_call: TRBV27; cdr3_aa: CASSLATAQATDTQYF; cdr3_nt: TGTGCCAGCAGTTTAGCGACGGCGCAGGCCACAGATACGCAGTATTTT
j_call: TRBJ1-2; d_call: NA; clone_size: many; v_call: TRBV5-1; cdr3_aa: CASSPPEGLAYTF; cdr3_nt: TGCGCCAGCAGCCCCCCGGAGGGGCTAGCCTACACCTTC
j_call: TRBJ2-1; d_call: NA; clone_size: many; v_call: TRBV7-2; cdr3_aa: CASSFQGTGPYNEQFF; cdr3_nt: TGTGCCAGCAGCTTCCAGGGTACGGGCCCCTACAATGAGCAGTTCTTC
j_call: TRBJ1-5; d_call: NA; clone_size: medium-sized; v_call: TRBV4-3; cdr3_aa: CASSLTTGNNQPQHF; cdr3_nt: TGCGCCAGCAGCCTCACGACAGGAAACAATCAGCCCCAGCATTTT
j_call: TRBJ1-5; d_call: NA; clone_size: many; v_call: TRBV7-2; cdr3_aa: CASSPDALGSQPQHF; cdr3_nt: TGTGCCAGCAGCCCGGACGCCTTGGGGTCCCAGCCCCAGCATTTT
j_call: TRBJ2-1; d_call: NA; clone_size: many; v_call: TRBV12-3/TRBV12-4; cdr3_aa: CASSPVSVNEQFF; cdr3_nt: TGTGCCAGCAGTCCCGTTTCCGTGAATGAGCAGTTCTTC
j_call: TRBJ1-1; d_call: NA; clone_size: many; v_call: TRBV7-9; cdr3_aa: CASSLTGNTEAFF; cdr3_nt: TGTGCCAGCAGCTTGACAGGGAACACTGAAGCTTTCTTT
j_call: TRBJ1-1; d_call: TRBD1; clone_size: many; v_call: TRBV27; cdr3_aa: CASSLQGQGYTEAFF; cdr3_nt: TGTGCCAGCAGTTTACAAGGACAGGGGTACACTGAAGCTTTCTTT
j_call: TRBJ2-7; d_call: TRBD1; clone_size: many; v_call: TRBV20-1; cdr3_aa: CSAKNRDSPYEQYF; cdr3_nt: TGCAGTGCTAAGAACCGGGACAGTCCCTACGAGCAGTACTTC
j_call: TRBJ2-6; d_call: NA; clone_size: many; v_call: TRBV27; cdr3_aa: CASSRASSGANVLTF; cdr3_nt: TGTGCCAGCAGTCGGGCTAGCTCTGGGGCCAACGTCCTGACTTTC
j_call: TRBJ1-2; d_call: NA; clone_size: medium-sized; v_call: TRBV6-5; cdr3_aa: CASSYSMGDGYTF; cdr3_nt: TGTGCCAGCAGTTACTCGATGGGGGATGGCTACACCTTC
j_call: TRBJ1-1; d_call: NA; clone_size: many; v_call: TRBV5-5; cdr3_aa: CASSPHTEQGEAFF; cdr3_nt: TGTGCCAGCAGCCCTCACACGGAACAGGGTGAAGCTTTCTTT
j_call: TRBJ2-1; d_call: NA; clone_size: many; v_call: TRBV6-2/TRBV6-3; cdr3_aa: CASRTHQGSDEQFF; cdr3_nt: TGTGCCAGCAGGACCCATCAGGGGTCTGACGAGCAGTTCTTC